This TCR beta chain was captured by sequencing in a study of cytomegalovirus exposure and HLA in healthy donors. Whole-study findings and limits: Reportedly, a later analysis found an Asian-associated ancestry cluster had fewer N-insertions than the approximately 700-donor mean.

Notes on this clone: The antigen remains unidentified.

Primers included in the PCR were 60 Vbeta and 13 Jbeta primers. Sequencing used immunoSEQ multiplex PCR; TCRdb keeps in-frame clones, though not all of them. The repertoire includes 100,000 or so clones, around 73% of them detected once, and less than 4% sits in the top ten. The CDR3 consists of 11 residues. Per the germline V gene, CDR1 is SGHNT and CDR2 is YYREEE (reference sequence). V lost 0 bases, J lost 10 bases, and 5 bases lay in between. The sequence was obtained from a man aged 40-49 years in good health and CMV-seronegative. This chain connects TRBV5-4 to TRBJ2-1, with D unresolved. The specimen sequenced was PBMCs. Here the CDR3 reads CASSLAREQFF. The CDR3 bases are TGTGCCAGCAGCTTGGCGAGGGAGCAGTTCTTC. The full variable domain, with the rest looked up from reference TRBV5-4 and TRBJ2-1, is ETGVTQSPTHLIKTRGQQVTLRCSSQSGHNTVSWYQQALGQGPQFIFQYYREEENGRGNFPPRFSGLQFPNYSSELNVNALELDDSALYLCASSLAREQFFGPGTRLTVL.